This T cell receptor (beta chain) stems from a study of blood T cell repertoires in COVID-19. Study background: Material from acute and convalescent COVID-19 was sourced from the United States, Italy and Spain. The cDNA or gDNA used as material had been derived from T cells, B-cell-depleted T cells, or PBMCs.

As processed by the authors: Using reference gene primer amplification, nucleated cell counts were estimated. TCRdb keeps only in-frame clones here, not all; method: immunoSEQ multiplex PCR. V and J calls and clone size are those listed in that table; D and trimming were worked out from the DNA. The sample shows 150,000 to 200,000 clones, about 92% of them seen only once. CDR1 and CDR2 from the germline V gene are KGHSH and LQKENI. The CDR3 loop spans 17 amino acids. V trimming: 5 bases; J trimming: 3 bases; junction bases outside the gene matches: 11. Sequencing input: peripheral blood. The rearrangement joins TRBV18 to TRBJ2-1, with TRBD2 matching over 9 bases. The sequence came from a man aged 55 to 70 with active or convalescent COVID-19. CDR3 nucleotide sequence: TGTGCCAGCTCATCAGAGGTAGCGGGAGTTCTCTACAATGAGCAGTTCTTC. Translated: CASSSEVAGVLYNEQFF.